Each of the 7 T cell receptor beta chains below was sequenced from the same sample in a study of Graves' ophthalmopathy and Graves' hyperthyroidism. Amplification from RNA transcripts yielded the TCR beta CDR3 regions. An opening RT-PCR round employed HTBI primers and preceded a second-round multiplex PCR. A single record per CDR3 protein comes from TCRdb applying MiXCR to the multiplex PCR reads. The table includes about 240,000 distinct CDR3 sequences, 45% detected once. The sample consisted of peripheral blood. The receptors derive from an adult man with Graves' ophthalmopathy.

This clonotype was counted only a few times. The chain carries TRBV5-8 and TRBJ2-7, with D possibly TRBD1 on 5 matching bases. Germline V gene data show CDR1 as SGHTS and CDR2 as YDEGEE. CDR3 size: 14 residues. Trimming stripped 2 bases from V and 2 bases from J, with 11 bases between. Written as DNA, the CDR3 is TGTGCCAGCAGCTTTGGGGCGGAGACCTACGAGCAGTACTTC. It yields the protein CASSFGAETYEQYF.

The chain employs TRBV9 and TRBJ2-7, with TRBD1 matching over 7 bases. The CDR3 is made up of 14 amino acids. Trimming took 3 bases from V and 3 from J; bases not matched to a gene: 6. Germline assignment: CDR1 SGDLS and CDR2 YYNGEE. The CDR3 spells CASSDQGQDYEQYF. The CDR3 DNA follows: TGTGCCAGCAGCGATCAAGGACAGGACTACGAGCAGTACTTC. Using reference TRBV9 and TRBJ2-7 for the parts outside the CDR3, the full variable domain is DSGVTQTPKHLITATGQRVTLRCSPRSGDLSVYWYQQSLDQGLQFLIQYYNGEERAKGNILERFSAQQFPDLHSELNLSSLELGDSALYFCASSDQGQDYEQYFGPGTRLTVT.

This clonotype has only a few counts. The V call is TRBV20-1, the J call TRBJ1-5; D is perhaps TRBD1 (5 bases). The CDR3 is 13 amino acids. CDR1 and CDR2 from the germline V gene are DFQATT and SNEGSKA (reference sequence). The ends were cut back, 3 bases at V and 6 bases at J, with 12 bases in the middle. This chain's CDR3 is CSARREGRQPQHF. CDR3 DNA sequence: TGCAGTGCTAGGAGGGAGGGGCGTCAGCCCCAGCATTTT.

This rearrangement joins TRBV5-1 to TRBJ2-7; TRBD2 matches 15 bases. This CDR3 comprises 15 residues. CDR1 and CDR2 (germline): SGHRS, YFSETQ. J lost 6 bases, V lost 4 bases, and 5 bases had no gene match. This chain's CDR3 is CASSPGLAGGGEQYF. The CDR3 coding sequence is TGCGCCAGCAGCCCGGGACTAGCGGGAGGAGGCGAGCAGTACTTC.

V is TRBV2 and J is TRBJ2-5; TRBD2 matches at 10 bases. Unmatched junction bases numbered 10, after V lost 5 bases and J lost 4 bases. This CDR3 spans 16 amino acids. Germline CDR1 and CDR2: SNHLY and FYNNEI. CDR3 DNA: TGTGCCAGCAGTAGGTCGCTAGCGGGAGAGGGAGAGACCCAGTACTTC. Its translation is CASSRSLAGEGETQYF.

This clonotype was seen more than once but under ten times. The rearrangement joins TRBV7-6 to TRBJ2-6; TRBD2 might be the D (6 bases). The CDR3 is 13 residues long. The V and J ends lost 8 bases and 3 bases respectively, with 8 bases between them. Per germline, CDR1 SGHVS and CDR2 FNYEAQ. CDR3 loop: CASGGFGANVLTF. The CDR3 region has the DNA TGTGCCAGCGGAGGGTTTGGGGCCAACGTCCTGACTTTC.

This chain links TRBV7-2 with TRBJ2-5; possibly TRBD1 or TRBD2 for D (5 bases each). Germline-derived CDR1 and CDR2 are SGHTA and FQGNSA. With 1 base removed from V and 8 bases from J, the gap between germline ends came to 14 bases. The CDR3 has 14 amino acids. The CDR3 is CASSLDSSRDTQYF. In DNA form, the CDR3 reads TGTGCCAGCAGCTTAGATTCGAGCAGGGACACCCAGTACTTC.